This entry features one T cell receptor beta chain sequence. No antigen is known for it. No base quality values were provided; no much bigger clone lies one nucleotide off. This entry is derived from a study of blood T cells in healthy people across ages (dated by TCRdb to between 2014 and 2017). Regarding the study in general: In model experiments, roughly one uniquely barcoded TCR beta cDNA molecule per two T cells was captured by template switching. To track age-related changes in TCR beta repertoire diversity, the study relied on deep sequencing normalized with unique cDNA molecular identifiers. The donors were split into four age groups: young (average roughly 15 years), middle-aged (around 37), aged (more than 60) and long-lived (82). To avoid experimental bias, donors of different ages were spread randomly across the sequencing lanes. For two donors (one aged 18 to 29 and one aged 80 or older), the study analyzed two additional independent replicas of 1 million unique cDNA reads from the same blood draw. Overall study outcomes, separate from this receptor: The percentage of naive T cells measured by flow cytometry correlated strongly with observed TCR beta diversity. Donor CMV infection status was unknown, potentially confounding age-related changes in expanded clonotypes. Observed TCR beta diversity per million T cells fell roughly linearly with age, and a significant reduction was already apparent by age around 40. Because profiling used bulk unsorted PBMCs, naive and antigen-experienced compartments could not be compared conclusively. Compared with the aged group, the long-lived group had more naive CD4+ T cells, fewer expanded clones and increased TCR diversity, a pattern suggesting age selection. Estimates of total diversity based on one million sequenced T cells were regarded as lower bounds and as underestimates.

Between the V and J ends, shortened by 3 bases and 5 bases respectively, the junction contains 14 bases. Its CDR3 holds 14 amino acids, cysteine through phenylalanine. Solely the CDR3 DNA is kept, with 42 bases framed from the first base. CDR1 and CDR2, looked up from the germline V gene, are SGHTA and FQGNSA. Library preparation employed 5' RACE. Sequenced using an Illumina HiSeq 2500. A second PCR of about 7 to 12 cycles was performed with a sample-barcoded 5' primer and a J-beta primer mix. A unique molecular identifier was introduced onto each TCR beta cDNA molecule by a template-switch 5' adaptor carrying 12 random nucleotides. Each sample yielded at least 2.5 million CDR3-containing paired-end reads. The Mint cDNA synthesis kit, primed by a TRBC-specific oligonucleotide, was used to synthesize first-strand cDNA from all RNA. Following uracil-DNA glycosylase treatment, a first 18-cycle PCR with universal primers M1SS and BC2_uni_R was performed on all cDNA. In the authors' own workflow: Normalization of each sample was performed by random selection of 1 million high-quality reads, each carrying a distinct molecular identifier. Instead of being binned into consensus sequences, reads with shared molecular identifiers were discarded. MiTCR, run with a Q25 quality threshold and the strictest error-elimination algorithm, handled CDR3 identification, clonotype clustering and error correction. A nonparametric unseen species model with Euler transformation was used to estimate lower-bound total TCR beta diversity. The public reads were reanalyzed by TCRdb: fastp trimming at Q25, MiXCR alignment, in-frame beta chains only. Rows matching on CDR3 protein sequence are summarized as one entry with the most common DNA and genes. TCRdb's processing, not the authors', yielded these V and J calls. Counted in this sample were 650,000 to 900,000 distinct CDR3 sequences; about 62% of them appeared once. The top ten hold roughly a quarter of the sample.

Donors were about 36 systemically healthy Caucasian individuals from Russia aged roughly 6 to 90 years. Ten milliliters of peripheral blood were drawn from each donor into EDTA-treated Vacutainer tubes. Ficoll-Paque density-gradient centrifugation was used to isolate PBMCs, with at least 7 million per sample. Trizol reagent was used to extract total RNA from the PBMCs, yielding at least 5.5 micrograms per sample. The percentages of naive CD45RAhigh/CD27high T cells were determined by flow cytometry on a PBMC aliquot from every donor. The TCR originated in a man in his thirties or forties in good health. The chain was built from TRBV7-2 and TRBJ2-7; 5 matching bases give a weak D call of TRBD2. The sequenced sample consisted of blood. The DNA sequence is TGTGCCAGCAGCTTCGGCGGGTTGGTCAACGAGCAGTACTTC. Protein translation: CASSFGGLVNEQYF.